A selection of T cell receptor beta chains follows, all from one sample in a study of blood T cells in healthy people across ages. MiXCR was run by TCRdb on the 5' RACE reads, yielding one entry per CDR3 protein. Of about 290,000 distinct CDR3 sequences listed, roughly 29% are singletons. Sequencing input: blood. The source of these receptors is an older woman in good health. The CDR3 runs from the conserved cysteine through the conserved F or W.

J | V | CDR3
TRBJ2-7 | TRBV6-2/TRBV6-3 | CASSYSRSYEQYF
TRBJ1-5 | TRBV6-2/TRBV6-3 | CASSFSRGLSNQPQHF
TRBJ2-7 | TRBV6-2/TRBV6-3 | CASRRGAHYEQYF
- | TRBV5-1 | CASSWHLAGTNNEQFF
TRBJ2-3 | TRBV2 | CASSGRYLGDTQYF
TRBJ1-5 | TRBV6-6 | CASSSAQGGSNQPQHF
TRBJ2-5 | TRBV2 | CASSEGSTQYF
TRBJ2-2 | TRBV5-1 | CASSLTSGTAGELFF
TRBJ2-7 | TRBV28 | CASSLRLTYEQYF
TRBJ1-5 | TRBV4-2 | CASSQVRQGGQPQHF
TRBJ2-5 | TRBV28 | CASSLSAQLTQYF
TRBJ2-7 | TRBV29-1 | CSAATEQYYEQCF
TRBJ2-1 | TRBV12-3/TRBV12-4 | CASSSSWAGASYNEQFF
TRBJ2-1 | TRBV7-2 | CASSLRGIYNEQFF
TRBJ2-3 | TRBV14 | CASGLAGTDTQYF
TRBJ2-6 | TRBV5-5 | CASSPTGGNGGANVLTF
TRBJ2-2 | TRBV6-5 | CASMRAGELFF
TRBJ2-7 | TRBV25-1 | CASSRSSGYEQYF
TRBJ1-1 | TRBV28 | CASSRADRGQNTEAFF
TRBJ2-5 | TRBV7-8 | CASSHLEGRETQYF
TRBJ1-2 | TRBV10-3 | CAVKSTETTYGYTF
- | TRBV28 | CASSEKSYEQYF
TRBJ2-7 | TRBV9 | CASSVGDSRMGKQYF
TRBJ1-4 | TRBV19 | CASNPDGGNEELFF
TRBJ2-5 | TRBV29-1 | CSVGGGQIQETQYF
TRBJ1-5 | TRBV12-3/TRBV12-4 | CASSSTDREGQPQHF
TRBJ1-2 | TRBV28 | CASSRTATYGYTF
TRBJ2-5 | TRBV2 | CASGYGGTGQETQYF
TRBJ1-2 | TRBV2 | CASSGDRAGYTF
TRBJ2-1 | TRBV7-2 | CASSLTSSGYNEQFF
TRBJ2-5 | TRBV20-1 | CSASGSGRETQYF
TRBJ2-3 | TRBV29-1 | CSVMGLTSTDTQYF
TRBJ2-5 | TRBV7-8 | CASSLGSGLQETQYF
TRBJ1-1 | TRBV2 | CASSAGQGNTEAFF
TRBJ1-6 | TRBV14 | CASSPDRGSPLHF